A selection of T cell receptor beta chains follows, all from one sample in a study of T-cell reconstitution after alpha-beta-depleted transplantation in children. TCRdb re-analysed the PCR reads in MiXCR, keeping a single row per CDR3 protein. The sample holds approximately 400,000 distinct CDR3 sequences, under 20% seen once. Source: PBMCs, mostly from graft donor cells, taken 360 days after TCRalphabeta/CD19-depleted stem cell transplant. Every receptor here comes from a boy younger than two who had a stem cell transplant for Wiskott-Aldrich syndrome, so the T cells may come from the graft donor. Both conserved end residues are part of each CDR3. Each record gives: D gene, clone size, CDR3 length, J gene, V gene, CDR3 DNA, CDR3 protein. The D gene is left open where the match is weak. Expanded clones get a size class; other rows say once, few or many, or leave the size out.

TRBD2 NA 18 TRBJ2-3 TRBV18 TGTGCCAGCTCACCACCTGGAAAGCGGGGGGGCCAGACAGATACGCAGTATTTT CASSPPGKRGGQTDTQYF
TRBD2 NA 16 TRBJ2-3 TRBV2 TGTGCCAGCAGGGCTGCTAGCGGGAGGTTCACAGATACGCAGTATTTT CASRAASGRFTDTQYF
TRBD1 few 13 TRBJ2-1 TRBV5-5 TGTGCCAGCAGCCCGGGGACAGGGCCAGAGCAGTTCTTC CASSPGTGPEQFF
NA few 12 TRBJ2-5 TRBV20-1 TGCAGTGCTAGAGATCAGTATTCAGATCGGTACTTC CSARDQYSDRYF
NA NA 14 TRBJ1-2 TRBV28 TGTGCCAGCACCTCTGCCGGACAGACCTATGGCTACACCTTC CASTSAGQTYGYTF
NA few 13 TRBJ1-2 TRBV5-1 TGCGCCAGCACCCACCTGGATGGCTATGGCTACACCTTC CASTHLDGYGYTF
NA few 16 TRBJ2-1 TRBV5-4 TGTGCCAGCAGCCACCCGGTTCTAGAAAGGGACAATGAGCAGTTCTTC CASSHPVLERDNEQFF
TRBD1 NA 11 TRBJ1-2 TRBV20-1 TGCAGTTCTAGGACAGGGGCCGGCTACACCTTC CSSRTGAGYTF
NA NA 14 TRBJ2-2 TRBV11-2 TGTGCCAGCAGGTTCGGGCTTAACACCGGGGAGCTGTTTTTT CASRFGLNTGELFF
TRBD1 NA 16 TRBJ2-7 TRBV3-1 TGTGCCAGCAGCCCCCCAAATAAACAGGGGCCCTACGAGCAGTACTTC CASSPPNKQGPYEQYF
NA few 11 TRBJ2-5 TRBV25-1 TGTGCCAGCCCCCCCAGGGAGACCCAGTACTTC CASPPRETQYF
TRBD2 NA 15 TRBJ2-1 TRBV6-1 TGTGCCAGCAGTCCTCTAGCGGGAGCTTCGCATGAGCAGTTCTTC CASSPLAGASHEQFF
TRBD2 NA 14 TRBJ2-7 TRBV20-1 TGCAGTGCTAGAGGGGAGCGGGGGGAACACGAGCAGTACTTC CSARGERGEHEQYF
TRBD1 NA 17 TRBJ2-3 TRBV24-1 TGTGCCACCAGTGATTTGCCGCGACAGGGGAGCACAGATACGCAGTATTTT CATSDLPRQGSTDTQYF
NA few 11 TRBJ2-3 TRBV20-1 TGCAGTGCTAGAGATGGGGATACGCAGTATTTT CSARDGDTQYF
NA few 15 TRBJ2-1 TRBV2 TGTGCCAGCAGTGAGGTGGAATCTTCCTACAATGAGCAGTTCTTC CASSEVESSYNEQFF
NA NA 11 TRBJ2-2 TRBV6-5 TGTGCCAGCAGCAGGGGCGGGGAGCTGTTTTTT CASSRGGELFF
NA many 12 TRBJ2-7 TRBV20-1 TGCAGTGCTCGGGGGCGGAGGGGGGAGCAGTACTTC CSARGRRGEQYF
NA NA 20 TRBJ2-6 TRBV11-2 TGTGCCAGCAGCAGAGTCTGGTATCGGGACTCAAAGTCTGGGGCCAACGTCCTGACTTTC CASSRVWYRDSKSGANVLTF
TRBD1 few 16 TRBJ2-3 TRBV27 TGTGCCAGCAGTTTATCCCGGACAGGGGGCACAGATACGCAGTATTTT CASSLSRTGGTDTQYF
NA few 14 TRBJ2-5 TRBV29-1 TGCAGCGTTGTAAAAGGAGGGTGGATGAAGACCCAGTACTTC CSVVKGGWMKTQYF
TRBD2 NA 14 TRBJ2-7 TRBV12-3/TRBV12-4 TGTGCCAGCAACATAGCGGGCTTAACCTACGAGCAGTACTTC CASNIAGLTYEQYF
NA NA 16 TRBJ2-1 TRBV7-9 TGTGCCAGCAGCCCTAGAGAACGGAGGCAGGCGATAGAGCAGTTCTTC CASSPRERRQAIEQFF
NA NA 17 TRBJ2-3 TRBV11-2 TGTGCCAGCAGCTTAGATCGGACGGCAGCGGGCACAGATACGCAGTATTTT CASSLDRTAAGTDTQYF
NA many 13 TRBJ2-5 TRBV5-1 TGCGCCAGCAGCTTGGGAAGTAAAGAGACCCAGTACTTC CASSLGSKETQYF
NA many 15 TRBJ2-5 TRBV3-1 TGTGCCAGCAGCCTTGGCAGGGCGGGCCAAGAGACCCAGTACTTC CASSLGRAGQETQYF
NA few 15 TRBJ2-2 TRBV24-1 TGTGCCACCAGGCGACAGAGCTCGAACACCGGGGAGCTGTTTTTT CATRRQSSNTGELFF
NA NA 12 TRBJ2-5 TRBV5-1 TGCGCCAGCAGCTTGTATAAAGAGACCCAGTACTTC CASSLYKETQYF
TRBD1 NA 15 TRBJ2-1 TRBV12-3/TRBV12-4 TGTGCCAGCAGTTACTGGACAGGGGACAAAAATGAGCAGTTCTTC CASSYWTGDKNEQFF
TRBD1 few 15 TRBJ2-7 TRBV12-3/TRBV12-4 TGTGCCAGCAGTTTTCTGGGGACAGGGGGCTTCGAGCAGTACTTC CASSFLGTGGFEQYF
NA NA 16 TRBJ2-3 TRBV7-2 TGTGCCAGCAGCTTCCTTATCGGAAGGGGGACAGATACGCAGTATTTT CASSFLIGRGTDTQYF
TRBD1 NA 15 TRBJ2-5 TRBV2 TGTGCCAGCAGTGAAACCCCGGGACAGCAAGAGACCCAGTACTTC CASSETPGQQETQYF
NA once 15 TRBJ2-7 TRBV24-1 TGTGCCACCAGTGATTTTAGGGGAGGCTCCTACGAGCAGTACTTC CATSDFRGGSYEQYF
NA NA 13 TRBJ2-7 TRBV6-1 TGTGCCAGCATGAAAGCGGGCTCCTACGAGCAGTACTTC CASMKAGSYEQYF
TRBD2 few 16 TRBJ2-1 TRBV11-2 TGTGCCAGCAGCCTGGGGAGTGGCGGGAGGCTCAATGAGCAGTTCTTC CASSLGSGGRLNEQFF
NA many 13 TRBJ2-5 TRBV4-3 TGCGCCAGCAGCCAAGTTTACCAGGAGACCCAGTACTTC CASSQVYQETQYF
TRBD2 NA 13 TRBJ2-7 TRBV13 TGTGCCAGCACAGCGGGAGTCTCCCACGAGCAGTACTTC CASTAGVSHEQYF
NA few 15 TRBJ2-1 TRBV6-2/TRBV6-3 TGTGCCAGCACTCGAAGCGGGTCCCAATACAATGAGCAGTTCTTC CASTRSGSQYNEQFF
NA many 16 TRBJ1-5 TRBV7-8 TGTGCCAGCAGCTCTTACAGGGCTGGGGGCAATCAGCCCCAGCATTTT CASSSYRAGGNQPQHF